This T cell receptor (beta chain) was identified during a study of low-dose radiotherapy and immunotherapy resistance in tumors. Each donor was administered nivolumab, ipilimumab, aspirin, low-dose cyclophosphamide and low-dose radiotherapy. V dropped 6 bases and J dropped 7 bases, with 15 bases sitting between them. Germline V CDR1 and CDR2: MNHNS, SASEGT. The CDR3 is made up of 13 amino acids. TRAV- and TRBV-specific primers primed first-strand cDNA, covering alpha and beta chains. PCR amplification of the TCRs was performed with Phusion for approximately 20 PCR cycles, and it relied on a constant-region primer together with a V-primer adapter. The isolated mRNA underwent amplification through in vitro transcription. TCRdb reprocessed the reads via MiXCR and lists one record per CDR3 protein. The sample lists about 5,600 distinct CDR3 sequences; roughly 85% were seen once. This clonotype showed up just once.

This clonotype was obtained from a human donor with advanced metastatic prostate, ovarian, gallbladder or colorectal cancer (not recorded which). This table probably holds off-target reads from a library built for another chain. This chain joins TRBV6-1 and TRBJ1-2; D gene unclear. The CDR3, as DNA: TGTGCCAGCAGCGCGGTGGAGGGAGGTGGCTACACCTTC. This encodes CASSAVEGGGYTF.